These 8 T cell receptor beta chains originate from one sample sequenced in a study of T cell responses to AZD1222 COVID-19 vaccine. Sequenced by immunoSEQ multiplex PCR; TCRdb stores in-frame clones only, minus some. The sample includes more than 95,000 clones, 80% to 90% of them seen just once. This specimen was peripheral blood, taken on day 0 of AZD1222 vaccination. The receptors here all came from an adult in good health.

This chain links TRBV4-3 with TRBJ1-4; the match to TRBD1 covers 7 bases. The V gene end was trimmed by 4 bases and the J gene end by 7 bases; junction bases not matched to a gene: 9. The length of the CDR3 is 15 residues. The V gene's germline CDR1 is LGHNA and CDR2 YSLEER. The CDR3 bases are TGCGCCAGCAGCCCAACGACAGGGATCTTTGAAAAACTGTTTTTT. It encodes CASSPTTGIFEKLFF.

The chain uses TRBV27 and TRBJ1-3; no clear D. This CDR3 comprises 14 residues. CDR1 MNHEY and CDR2 SMNVEV come from the germline V gene (reference sequence). Trimming removed 2 bases from V and 5 bases from J, with 10 bases in between. CDR3 nucleotide sequence: TGTGCCAGCAGTTTACGGGGAACCAGAAACACCATATATTTT. Amino acids: CASSLRGTRNTIYF.

The gene calls are TRBV4-3 and TRBJ1-5; D ambiguous. The CDR3 totals 15 residues. The V gene's germline CDR1 is LGHNA and CDR2 YSLEER. V was trimmed by 4 bases and J by 0 bases, leaving 10 bases between them. The CDR3 reads CASSPGYYSNQPQHF. The CDR3 DNA reads as TGCGCCAGCAGCCCGGGGTATTATAGCAATCAGCCCCAGCATTTT.

The J gene is TRBJ1-5, the V gene TRBV7-9; D is ambiguous. The V gene's germline CDR1 is SEHNR and CDR2 FQNEAQ (reference sequence). The CDR3 has 14 amino acids. V was clipped by 2 bases and J by 3 bases, with 8 bases between them. The CDR3 sequence is CASSLLGDNQPQHF. CDR3 DNA: TGTGCCAGCAGCTTACTGGGAGACAATCAGCCCCAGCATTTT.

The chain carries TRBV7-9 and TRBJ1-5; D is uncertain. The V end lost 4 bases, the J end lost 3 bases, and 13 bases lay between the germline ends. The CDR3 is 15 residues long. Germline V gene lookup returns CDR1 SEHNR and CDR2 FQNEAQ (reference sequence). CDR3 residues: CASSSTLGSNQPQHF. CDR3 bases: TGTGCCAGCAGCTCGACCCTGGGCTCCAATCAGCCCCAGCATTTT.

The V and J genes are TRBV29-1 and TRBJ1-2; 7 bases agree with TRBD1. V lost 4 bases and J lost 4; bases outside the gene matches: 3. CDR1 and CDR2 from the germline V gene are SQVTM and ANQGSEA. The CDR3 runs 12 residues. CDR3 sequence (DNA): TGCAGCGTTGGCCGGGACAGCTATGGCTACACCTTC. It yields the protein CSVGRDSYGYTF.

J is TRBJ1-5 and V is TRBV27, with 7 nucleotides matching TRBD1. CDR1 and CDR2 from the germline V gene are MNHEY and SMNVEV (reference sequence). The CDR3 spans 18 residues. V lost 0 bases to trimming and J lost 4 bases; unmatched junction nucleotides: 12. The CDR3 loop is CASSLSLIGGGLNQPQHF. The CDR3 DNA is TGTGCCAGCAGTTTATCTCTAATAGGAGGGGGCCTTAATCAGCCCCAGCATTTT.

The V gene is TRBV5-1, the J gene TRBJ2-1; no reliable D call. This CDR3 has 12 residues. CDR1 and CDR2 (germline): SGHRS, YFSETQ. V lost 1 base, J lost 7 bases, and 6 bases lay in between. CDR3 DNA sequence: TGCGCCAGCAGCTTGATGGGGAATGAGCAGTTCTTC. This encodes CASSLMGNEQFF.